This T cell receptor (beta chain) was recovered during a study of regulatory T cells in long-lasting Graves disease. Arm-PCR of CDR3 regions with iRepertoire HTBI primers generated TCR beta libraries. Under the authors' procedure: Overall, samples carried approximately 60 TRBV and over 12 TRBJ segments. MiXCR was run by TCRdb on the multiplex PCR reads, yielding one entry per CDR3 protein. TCRdb, not the authors, supplied the V and J calls. The sample shows some 460,000 distinct CDR3 sequences, 16% of them seen only once. Time point given: newly diagnosed GD, antithyroid drugs for less than 3 months. PBMC-extracted RNA yielded the TCR library. These data were likewise used in another study, on T cells in Graves' hyperthyroidism and ophthalmopathy.

The sample was peripheral blood mononuclear cells (PBMCs), taken at new diagnosis, from a patient treated with antithyroid drugs. This receptor was taken from a man between 40 and 49 years old with Graves disease.

In DNA, the CDR3 is TGTGCCAGCAGTCCTAGCGGGAGGGACAATGAGCAGTTCTTC. It encodes CASSPSGRDNEQFF. The J gene is TRBJ2-1, the V gene TRBV12-3 or TRBV12-4, with 12 nucleotides matching TRBD2. This CDR3 is 14 amino acids long. With 5 bases clipped from V and 5 bases from J, the junction kept 1 base outside the gene matches.